Shown below are 29 T cell receptor beta chains from a single sample sequenced in a study of T-cell reconstitution after alpha-beta-depleted transplantation in children. Construction of the TCRbeta library involved unique molecular identifiers. TCRdb analysed the PCR reads with MiXCR anew, one entry per CDR3 protein. The repertoire includes roughly 200,000 distinct CDR3 sequences, roughly 15% of them detected once, and less than 15% sits in the top ten. The material was PBMCs from the stem cell graft donor, obtained from the stem cell graft. The origin of the receptors is a human donor who donated a stem cell graft to a child with acute lymphoblastic leukemia.

In its sample, this clonotype was seen many times. This chain links TRBV6-1 with TRBJ2-1; maybe TRBD2 (5 bases). The germline V gene encodes CDR1 MNHNS and CDR2 SASEGT. There are 15 residues in the CDR3. Trimming left V 2 bases short and J 5 bases short, with 13 bases between. Here the CDR3 DNA reads TGTGCCAGCAGTGAATTCGGGGTCAACCACAATGAGCAGTTCTTC. Translation gives CASSEFGVNHNEQFF.

This clonotype came up many times. The rearrangement joins TRBV12-3 or TRBV12-4 to TRBJ2-7; D uncertain. The CDR3 runs 15 residues. V dropped 6 bases and J dropped 2 bases, with 17 bases sitting between them. The CDR3, as DNA: TGTGCCAGCAGCACCCGGGTGGGCCTAGCCTACGAGCAGTACTTC. Translation gives CASSTRVGLAYEQYF.

This clonotype has ten or more counts. The chain carries TRBV5-1 and TRBJ1-2; D not certain. V dropped 4 bases and J dropped 0 bases, with 13 bases sitting between them. Germline loops: CDR1 SGHRS, CDR2 YFSETQ. This CDR3 region has 15 residues. CDR3 in amino acids: CASSLGRQSNYGYTF. Here the CDR3 DNA reads TGCGCCAGCAGCCTGGGGAGGCAGTCTAACTATGGCTACACCTTC.

This clonotype was detected many times. V and J are TRBV29-1 and TRBJ2-5, with D possibly TRBD1 on 5 matching bases. CDR1 SQVTM and CDR2 ANQGSEA come from the germline V gene. This CDR3 spans 14 amino acids. The ends were cut back, 2 bases at V and 1 base at J, with 11 bases in the middle. This CDR3 is CSVENPQVQETQYF. In nucleotides, the CDR3 is TGCAGCGTTGAAAATCCACAGGTCCAAGAGACCCAGTACTTC.

Remarks on this clonotype: One base away lies a much larger clone, so this may be a sequencing read error. Given the absence of the conserved phenylalanine or tryptophan at the CDR3 end, a read error is likely. The chain links TRBV29-1 to TRBJ1-1, with D perhaps TRBD1 (6 bases). V was trimmed by 7 bases and J by 1 base, leaving 10 bases between them. Germline V gives CDR1 SQVTM, CDR2 ANQGSEA. This CDR3 is built from 12 residues. The CDR3 loop is CSAGGQNTEAFL. The CDR3 nucleotides are TGCAGCGCCGGGGGCCAGAACACTGAAGCTTTCTTG.

This clonotype has ten or more counts. This chain connects TRBV20-1 to TRBJ2-3, with 12 bases matching TRBD2. This CDR3 is built from 14 residues. Germline V gives CDR1 DFQATT, CDR2 SNEGSKA (reference sequence). With V trimmed by 6 bases and J by 1 base, 2 bases remained unmatched. The CDR3 region has the DNA TGCAGTGCCCTAGCGGGAGGGGGCACAGATACGCAGTATTTT. This codes for CSALAGGGTDTQYF.

The chain employs TRBV10-3 and TRBJ2-1, with D possibly TRBD2 on 6 matching bases. Germline CDR1 ENHRY, CDR2 SYGVKD. The CDR3 is 11 residues long. Trimming removed 4 bases from V and 13 bases from J, with 11 bases in between. The CDR3, as DNA: TGTGCCATCAGTGGCAGGGAGGATCAGTTCTTC. Protein: CAISGREDQFF.

The chain uses TRBV6-1 and TRBJ2-3; 10 bases match TRBD1. The V segment lost 5 bases and the J segment 8 bases; nucleotides outside the gene matches: 7. Germline V gene sequence: CDR1 MNHNS, CDR2 SASEGT. This CDR3 comprises 14 residues. The DNA of the CDR3 is TGTGCCAGCAGTCCGTACTGGACAGGGGGTACGCAGTATTTT. Its protein product is CASSPYWTGGTQYF.

This clonotype was recorded at least ten times. The V call is TRBV5-1, the J call TRBJ2-7; D is perhaps TRBD2 (6 bases). Trimming left V 0 bases short and J 4 bases short, with 11 bases between. CDR1 SGHRS and CDR2 YFSETQ come from the germline V gene. The length of the CDR3 is 14 residues. CDR3 DNA sequence: TGCGCCAGCAGCTTGGTGGGGGAGGAGTACGAGCAGTACTTC. It translates to CASSLVGEEYEQYF.

This clonotype has ten or more counts. The chain recombines TRBV10-3 with TRBJ1-6, with D possibly matching TRBD1 (6 bases). V lost 3 bases and J lost 11, with 20 bases in between. Germline CDR1 is ENHRY and CDR2 is SYGVKD. This CDR3 is 16 amino acids long. CDR3 sequence: CAISEPPGRGSPPLHF. DNA of the CDR3: TGTGCCATCAGTGAACCCCCCGGGAGGGGGAGTCCACCCCTCCACTTT.

V usage is TRBV19 and J usage is TRBJ1-1, with 9 bases aligning to TRBD1. Germline V gives CDR1 LNHDA, CDR2 SQIVND (reference sequence). The V and J ends lost 5 bases and 4 bases, in that order; junction bases with no gene match: 5. This CDR3 has 14 amino acids. CDR3 in amino acids: CASSRTGVGTEAFF. In DNA form, the CDR3 reads TGTGCCAGTAGTCGGACAGGGGTGGGCACTGAAGCTTTCTTT. Full variable domain (rest looked up from reference TRBV19 and TRBJ1-1): DGGITQSPKYLFRKEGQNVTLSCEQNLNHDAMYWYRQDPGQGLRLIYYSQIVNDFQKGDIAEGYSVSREKKESFPLTVTSAQKNPTAFYLCASSRTGVGTEAFFGQGTRLTVV.

This clonotype showed up many times. The genes are TRBV29-1 and TRBJ1-1, with a weak D call TRBD1 (5 bases). V lost 4 bases and J 2 bases, leaving 5 bases between the germline ends. CDR1 and CDR2 (germline): SQVTM, ANQGSEA. CDR3 length: 11 amino acids. CDR3 sequence (DNA): TGCAGCGTTGGGGACAACACTGAAGCTTTCTTT. It is translated as CSVGDNTEAFF.

This clonotype was detected a few times. This chain uses TRBV20-1 with TRBJ1-5, with 7 bases lining up with TRBD1. Germline CDR1 and CDR2: DFQATT and SNEGSKA (reference sequence). J gave up 3 bases and V 3 bases, and 5 bases lay outside the gene matches. The CDR3 extends over 14 amino acids. CDR3 loop: CSASRQGLNQPQHF. The CDR3 bases are TGCAGTGCTAGCCGACAGGGCCTCAATCAGCCCCAGCATTTT.

This clonotype was seen many times. The rearrangement joins TRBV12-3 or TRBV12-4 to TRBJ1-1; no clear D gene. V was shortened by 8 bases and J by 0 bases, with 16 bases between the two germline ends. The CDR3 consists of 15 residues. The CDR3 sequence: CASQFGRTVNTEAFF. CDR3 coding DNA: TGTGCCAGCCAATTCGGACGTACAGTGAACACTGAAGCTTTCTTT.

This clonotype showed up many times. This chain joins TRBV3-1 and TRBJ1-1; perhaps TRBD1 as D (5 bases). V was pared by 7 bases and J by 2 bases, with 14 bases between. The germline V gene encodes CDR1 LGHDT and CDR2 YNNKEL (reference sequence). CDR3 length: 14 residues. CDR3 protein: CASTRQLLNTEAFF. Written as DNA, the CDR3 is TGTGCCAGCACCCGACAGCTTCTTAACACTGAAGCTTTCTTT.

In the case of this clonotype: One junction end does not reproduce the germline sequence, and a read error may be involved. The CDR3: CASSGQRIAKNSQYF. The CDR3 bases are TGTGCCAGCAGCGGACAACGTATAGCCAAAAACAGTCAGTACTTC. The rearrangement joins TRBV7-9 to TRBJ2-4, with D possibly matching TRBD1 (5 bases). Germline assignment: CDR1 SEHNR and CDR2 FQNEAQ (reference sequence). The CDR3 totals 15 residues.

This clonotype was counted ten times or more. V usage is TRBV6-1 and J usage is TRBJ1-4, with a possible D match to TRBD1 (5 bases). Trimming pared 6 bases from V and 7 bases from J, leaving 15 bases between. This CDR3 is 14 amino acids long. Per the germline V gene, CDR1 is MNHNS and CDR2 is SASEGT. DNA for the CDR3: TGTGCCAGCAGCGAGGGAAGAGGGGCTGAAAAACTGTTTTTT. Its protein product is CASSEGRGAEKLFF.

V is TRBV5-4 and J is TRBJ2-1; TRBD1 is a possible D gene (5 bases). V was clipped by 0 bases and J by 8 bases, with 12 bases between them. Germline V gives CDR1 SGHNT, CDR2 YYREEE (reference sequence). This CDR3 has 14 residues. The CDR3 coding sequence is TGTGCCAGCAGCTTGGATAAACAGGATTATGAGCAGTTCTTC. It is translated as CASSLDKQDYEQFF.

The chain is built from TRBV29-1 and TRBJ2-1; 12 bases fit TRBD2. This CDR3 is 14 amino acids long. The germline CDR1 and CDR2 sequences are SQVTM and ANQGSEA. V gave up 6 bases and J gave up 7 bases; unmatched junction bases: 7. The CDR3 protein is CSVSTSGRGNEQFF. The CDR3 DNA sequence: TGCAGCGTCTCGACTAGCGGGAGAGGAAATGAGCAGTTCTTC.

In its sample, this clonotype was seen many times. J is TRBJ2-7 and V is TRBV28; 9 bases are shared with TRBD2. Germline CDR1 and CDR2: MDHEN and SYDVKM. The CDR3 covers 14 residues. V lost 8 bases and J lost 2; bases outside the gene matches: 7. The CDR3 region is CASLGASGTYEQYF. The CDR3 nucleotides read TGTGCCAGCTTAGGGGCTAGCGGGACCTACGAGCAGTACTTC.

This clonotype came up many times. J is TRBJ1-6 and V is TRBV6-2 or TRBV6-3, with D hard to call. V shed 2 bases and J shed 8 bases, with 13 bases lying between them. There are 15 residues in the CDR3. Germline CDR1 is MNHEY and CDR2 is SVGEGT. In DNA form, the CDR3 reads TGTGCCAGCAGTTACGGAGGAGGCCCAGATTCACCCCTCCACTTT. Its translation: CASSYGGGPDSPLHF.

The chain has TRBV12-3 or TRBV12-4 and TRBJ2-1, with 8 bases matching TRBD2. The CDR3 is made up of 15 amino acids. V was pared by 6 bases and J by 9 bases, with 13 bases of the junction left unmatched. CDR3 in DNA: TGTGCCAGCAGACTGACTAGCGCCTGGGCTGGTGAGCAGTTCTTC. Residues: CASRLTSAWAGEQFF.

This clonotype was seen repeatedly, ten times or more. The chain employs TRBV6-5 and TRBJ1-1; D remains unclear. The length of the CDR3 is 13 residues. V was pared by 5 bases and J by 4 bases, with 11 bases between. CDR1 and CDR2 (germline): MNHEY, SVGAGI. CDR3 loop: CASSNGIGTEAFF. DNA for the CDR3: TGTGCCAGCAGTAACGGGATAGGCACTGAAGCTTTCTTT.

The chain joins TRBV12-3 or TRBV12-4 to TRBJ1-4; TRBD1 is a possible D gene (5 bases). The CDR3 loop spans 14 amino acids. Trimming removed 3 bases from V and 8 bases from J, with 13 bases in between. CDR3 coding DNA: TGTGCCAGCAGTTTCCAGGGCTTGGCAGAAAAACTGTTTTTT. It specifies CASSFQGLAEKLFF.

This clonotype has ten or more counts. The chain links TRBV20-1 to TRBJ1-2; TRBD1 matches at 10 bases. Losses at the gene ends were 5 bases for V and 8 bases for J; bases not matched to a gene: 11. CDR3 length equals 14 residues. Looked up from germline, CDR1 is DFQATT and CDR2 is SNEGSKA (reference sequence). The CDR3 is CSAPRQGAGSGYTF. CDR3 nucleotides: TGCAGTGCTCCCCGACAGGGGGCTGGGTCGGGCTACACCTTC.

A few counts support this clonotype. V gene TRBV5-1 combines with J gene TRBJ2-5; 7 bases align to TRBD2. V shed 6 bases and J 1 base; nucleotides not matched to a gene: 12. There are 16 residues in the CDR3. Germline CDR1 and CDR2: SGHRS and YFSETQ. CDR3 in amino acids: CASNQWGGGAQETQYF. The CDR3 coding sequence is TGCGCCAGCAACCAGTGGGGCGGGGGAGCCCAAGAGACCCAGTACTTC.

This sequence joins TRBV24-1 and TRBJ1-5; TRBD1 is a possible D gene (6 bases). The germline gives CDR1 KGHDR, CDR2 SFDVKD. The CDR3 runs to 18 residues. Trimming took 11 bases from V and 2 from J, leaving 27 bases between them. CDR3: CAINTLWGRDDGNQPQHF. For the CDR3, the DNA is TGTGCCATCAACACGCTCTGGGGGCGTGATGATGGCAATCAGCCCCAGCATTTT.

At least ten counts were recorded for this clonotype. V usage is TRBV7-9 and J usage is TRBJ2-1; D not certain. Deletions cut 4 bases from V and 6 bases from J, with 10 bases between. This CDR3 region has 13 residues. From germline, CDR1 is SEHNR and CDR2 FQNEAQ (reference sequence). CDR3 bases: TGTGCCAGCAGCTCCCTTCCCTTCAATGAGCAGTTCTTC. Amino acid sequence: CASSSLPFNEQFF.

This clonotype showed up just a few times. The chain recombines TRBV29-1 with TRBJ2-3, with 9 bases matching TRBD2. CDR3 length equals 18 residues. Germline CDR1 reads SQVTM; CDR2 reads ANQGSEA. V lost 3 bases, J lost 0 bases, and 13 bases stayed unmatched. CDR3 sequence reads: CSVDEWKLAGPSTDTQYF. The CDR3 DNA follows: TGCAGCGTTGATGAATGGAAGCTAGCGGGACCTAGCACAGATACGCAGTATTTT.